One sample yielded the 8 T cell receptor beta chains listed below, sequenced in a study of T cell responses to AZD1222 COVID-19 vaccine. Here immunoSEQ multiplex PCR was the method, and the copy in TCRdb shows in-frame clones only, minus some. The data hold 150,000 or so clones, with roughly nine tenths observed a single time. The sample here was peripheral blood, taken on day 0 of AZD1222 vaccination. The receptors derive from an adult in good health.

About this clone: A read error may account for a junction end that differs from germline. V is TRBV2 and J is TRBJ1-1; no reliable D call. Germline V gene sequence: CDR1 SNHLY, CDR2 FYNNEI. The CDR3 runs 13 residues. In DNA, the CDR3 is TGTGCCAGCAGTGCAGAGACAAACAGTGAAGCTTTCTTT. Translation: CASSAETNSEAFF.

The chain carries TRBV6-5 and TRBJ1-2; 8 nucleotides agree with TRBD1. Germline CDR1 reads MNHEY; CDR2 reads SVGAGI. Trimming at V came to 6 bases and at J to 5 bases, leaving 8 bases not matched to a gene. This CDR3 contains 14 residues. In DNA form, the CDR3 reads TGTGCCAGCAGCCCGGGACAGGCGGAATATGGCTACACCTTC. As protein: CASSPGQAEYGYTF.

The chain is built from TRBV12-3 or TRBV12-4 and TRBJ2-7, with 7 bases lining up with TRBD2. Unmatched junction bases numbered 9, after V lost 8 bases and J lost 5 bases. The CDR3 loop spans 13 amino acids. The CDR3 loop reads CASLGGSKDEQYF. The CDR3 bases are TGTGCCAGCTTGGGGGGGAGTAAGGACGAGCAGTACTTC.

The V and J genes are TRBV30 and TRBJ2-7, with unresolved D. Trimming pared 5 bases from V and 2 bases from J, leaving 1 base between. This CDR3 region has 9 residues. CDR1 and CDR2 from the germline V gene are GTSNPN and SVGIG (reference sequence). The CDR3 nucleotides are TGTGCCTGGCCCTACGAGCAGTACTTC. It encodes CAWPYEQYF.

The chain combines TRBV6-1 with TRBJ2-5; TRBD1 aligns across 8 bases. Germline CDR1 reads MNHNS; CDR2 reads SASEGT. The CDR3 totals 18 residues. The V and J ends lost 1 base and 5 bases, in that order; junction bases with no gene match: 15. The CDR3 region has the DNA TGTGCCAGCAGTGAAGTTTCTCGGGCAGGGGGCAGGAGGGAGACCCAGTACTTC. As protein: CASSEVSRAGGRRETQYF.

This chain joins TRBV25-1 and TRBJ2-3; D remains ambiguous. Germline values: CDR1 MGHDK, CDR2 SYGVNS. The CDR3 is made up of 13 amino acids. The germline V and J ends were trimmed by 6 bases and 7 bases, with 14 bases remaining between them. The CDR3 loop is CASSAADVYTQYF. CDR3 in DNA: TGTGCCAGCAGCGCCGCCGATGTGTATACGCAGTATTTT.

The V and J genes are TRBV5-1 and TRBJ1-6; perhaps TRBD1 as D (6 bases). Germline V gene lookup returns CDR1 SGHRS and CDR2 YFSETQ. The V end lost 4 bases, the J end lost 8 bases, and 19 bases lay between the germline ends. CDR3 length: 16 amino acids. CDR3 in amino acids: CASSPDQGNLDSPLHF. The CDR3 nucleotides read TGCGCCAGCAGCCCGGATCAGGGGAATTTGGATTCACCCCTCCACTTT. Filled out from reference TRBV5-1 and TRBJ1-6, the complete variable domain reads KAGVTQTPRYLIKTRGQQVTLSCSPISGHRSVSWYQQTPGQGLQFLFEYFSETQRNKGNFPGRFSGRQFSNSRSEMNVSTLELGDSALYLCASSPDQGNLDSPLHFGNGTRLTVT.

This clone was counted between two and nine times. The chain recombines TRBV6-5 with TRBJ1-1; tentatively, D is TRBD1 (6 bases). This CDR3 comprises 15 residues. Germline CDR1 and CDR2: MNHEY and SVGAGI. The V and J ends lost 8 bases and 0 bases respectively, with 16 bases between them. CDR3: CASSGQGRMNTEAFF. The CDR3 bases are TGTGCCAGCTCGGGGCAGGGGCGCATGAACACTGAAGCTTTCTTT.